The T cell receptor (beta chain) described here comes from a study of OX40 agonist ivuxolimab in advanced cancers. Notes on the research overall: Ivuxolimab was an agonistic, fully human IgG2 monoclonal antibody directed against OX40 (CD134), a costimulatory receptor. Intravenous ivuxolimab was administered to patients every 2 weeks at six dose levels: 0.01, 0.1, 0.3, 1.5, 3 and 10 mg/kg. Of the 50 or so patients in dose escalation, some 19 had hepatocellular carcinoma, around 15 had melanoma, 9 had renal cell carcinoma and 9 had head and neck cancer. A male proportion of under 85% and a mean age of about 60 years, ranging from 23 to 79, were recorded for the dose-escalation cohort. Prior anti-PD-1, anti-PD-L1 or anti-CTLA-4 therapy was permitted, and checkpoint inhibitors had been received by about two fifths of dose-escalation patients. Three dose-escalation patients achieved partial responses, one with hepatocellular carcinoma and two with cutaneous melanoma. Peripheral TCRbeta sequencing was intended to test whether TCR sequence diversity was altered and clonal T-cell expansion was caused by ivuxolimab. The paper covers the monotherapy dose-escalation part of the phase I ivuxolimab trial, which included N ≈ 50 patients.

Broad study findings and their caveats: At doses of 0.1 to 3.0 mg/kg, clonal expansion of both CD4+ and CD8+ T cells in blood was seen between baseline and week 6. In partial responders in the 0.1-3.0 mg/kg groups, normalized peripheral clonal expansion was found to be among the lowest, especially among CD8+ T cells. The antigen specificity of the clonally expanded peripheral T cells was not determined. On average, CD8+ T cells showed more expanded clones than CD4+ T cells after ivuxolimab. Low levels of normalized T-cell clonal expansion were also seen in some patients who did not respond.

This clone has more than one count but fewer than ten. The specificity of this receptor is unknown. One base away there is no much larger clone; base qualities are not given. To sequence the TCRbeta CDR3 region, genomic DNA was isolated from the sorted cells. The immunoSEQ Assay was used for sequencing of TCRbeta CDR3 regions. The table comes from immuneACCESS by way of TCRdb, which keeps in-frame sequences with V and J called. Part of the clones is missing from these tables; in studies checked, under half for an unresolved V gene and the rest for unknown reasons. The sample yields some 57,000 clones; approximately 89% were counted once. The ten largest clonotypes hold about 1.1% of the sample. The CDR3 has 13 amino acids, counting the end cysteine and phenylalanine. Only CDR3 DNA is held: 39 bases, read in frame from base 1. V is clipped by 0 bases and J by 10 bases, and the sequence between their germline boundaries is 10 bases long. The germline V gene provides CDR1 SNHLY and CDR2 FYNNEI.

The trial excluded patients who had a history of autoimmune disease or who were on systemic immunosuppression. Peripheral blood for TCR sequencing was drawn from every dose cohort at baseline, at cycle 4 day 1 and at cycle 7 day 1. Samples came from an open-label, multicenter, first-in-human phase I dose-escalation trial of ivuxolimab. Adults with locally advanced or metastatic melanoma, renal cell, hepatocellular, or head and neck squamous cell carcinoma were enrolled in the trial. Before TCR sequencing, CD4+ and CD8+ T cells were separately sorted from peripheral blood. The sequence was obtained from an adult with an advanced solid tumor such as melanoma, head and neck, liver or kidney cancer. The chain is encoded by TRBV2 joined to TRBJ1-5, with no confident D gene call. Sequencing was performed on CD4+ or CD8+ T cells sorted from blood, taken in a trial of the OX40 agonist ivuxolimab. The CDR3 reads CASSEADRGPQHF. The bases read TGTGCCAGCAGTGAAGCGGATCGCGGTCCCCAGCATTTT. The variable domain in full, with residues beyond the CDR3 obtained from the reference TRBV2 and TRBJ1-5 genes, is EPEVTQTPSHQVTQMGQEVILRCVPISNHLYFYWYRQILGQKVEFLVSFYNNEISEKSEIFDDQFSVERPDGSNFTLKIRSTKLEDSAMYFCASSEADRGPQHFGDGTRLSIL.